One sample yielded the 17 T cell receptor beta chains listed below, sequenced in a study of cytomegalovirus exposure and HLA in healthy donors. The study ran its PCR with 60 Vbeta and 13 Jbeta primers. Sequencing was performed with immunoSEQ multiplex PCR; in TCRdb, only in-frame clones are kept and a portion is missing. This sample has about 140,000 clones, with 65% to 80% found just once. The specimen was PBMCs. The receptors shown here come from a man in his forties in good health and CMV-seronegative.

This chain links TRBV6-5 with TRBJ1-1; D may be TRBD1 (5 bases). Trimming cost V 8 bases and J 10 bases, with 17 bases left between them. From germline, CDR1 is MNHEY and CDR2 SVGAGI. This CDR3 spans 12 amino acids. The CDR3 DNA follows: TGTGCCAGCCGGGGGGTGGGTGGGGGAGCTTTCTTT. This translates into CASRGVGGGAFF.

The CDR3 DNA follows: TGTGCCAGCGGACGGGACAGGGGCGGCTACACCTTC. Its translation is CASGRDRGGYTF. V is TRBV25-1 and J is TRBJ1-2; 10 bases fit TRBD1. Germline CDR1 is MGHDK and CDR2 is SYGVNS. The J segment lost 8 bases and the V segment lost 8 bases, leaving 5 bases of the junction unmatched. CDR3 length: 12 residues.

The J gene is TRBJ1-4, the V gene TRBV6-6, with 9 bases lining up with TRBD1. The germline V gene has CDR1 MNHNY and CDR2 SVGAGI (reference sequence). The CDR3 consists of 14 residues. V was pared by 2 bases and J by 9 bases, with 4 bases of the junction left unmatched. CDR3: CASSYRGTGQKLFF. CDR3 nucleotides: TGTGCCAGCAGTTACCGTGGGACAGGGCAAAAACTGTTTTTT.

The V call is TRBV2, the J call TRBJ2-2, with 9 nucleotides matching TRBD2. Trimming at V came to 8 bases and at J to 5 bases, leaving 9 bases not matched to a gene. The length of the CDR3 is 15 residues. CDR1 and CDR2 (germline): SNHLY, FYNNEI. Here the CDR3 DNA reads TGTGCCAGCCTGGCTAGCGGGATTGGGACCGGGGAGCTGTTTTTT. Its protein is CASLASGIGTGELFF. The full variable domain, in which reference TRBV2 and TRBJ2-2 provide the parts outside the CDR3, is EPEVTQTPSHQVTQMGQEVILRCVPISNHLYFYWYRQILGQKVEFLVSFYNNEISEKSEIFDDQFSVERPDGSNFTLKIRSTKLEDSAMYFCASLASGIGTGELFFGEGSRLTVL.

V and J are TRBV5-1 and TRBJ1-3; D perhaps matches TRBD1 (5 bases). Germline CDR1 and CDR2: SGHRS and YFSETQ. V was pared by 0 bases and J by 4 bases, with 14 bases between. The CDR3 totals 16 residues. The CDR3 reads CASSLVPGTAGNTIYF. Written as DNA, the CDR3 is TGCGCCAGCAGCTTGGTACCTGGGACTGCCGGAAACACCATATATTTT.

This chain uses TRBV19 with TRBJ1-5, with a possible D match to TRBD1 (6 bases). V was clipped by 6 bases and J by 3 bases, with 12 bases between them. Per germline, CDR1 LNHDA and CDR2 SQIVND (reference sequence). The length of the CDR3 is 14 residues. DNA for the CDR3: TGTGCCAGTAGGCCAGGACAGACCAATCAGCCCCAGCATTTT. Encoded protein: CASRPGQTNQPQHF. The whole variable domain, remainder taken from reference TRBV19 and TRBJ1-5, is DGGITQSPKYLFRKEGQNVTLSCEQNLNHDAMYWYRQDPGQGLRLIYYSQIVNDFQKGDIAEGYSVSREKKESFPLTVTSAQKNPTAFYLCASRPGQTNQPQHFGDGTRLSIL.

The rearrangement joins TRBV4-1 to TRBJ1-1; a weak D match, TRBD1 (6 bases). The CDR3 consists of 15 residues. CDR1 MGHRA and CDR2 YSYEKL come from the germline V gene. Trimming took off 4 bases at V and 0 bases at J, with 12 bases between the two ends. The CDR3 reads CASSPAGTMNTEAFF. The CDR3 region has the DNA TGCGCCAGCAGCCCCGCCGGGACAATGAACACTGAAGCTTTCTTT.

This chain connects TRBV5-6 to TRBJ1-2; the D gene is possibly TRBD1 (6 bases). Germline lookup yields CDR1 SGHDT and CDR2 YYEEEE. The CDR3 is 13 residues long. V shed 4 bases and J shed 6 bases, with 13 bases lying between them. Here the CDR3 DNA reads TGTGCCAGCAGCCTACAGGGCCCGGATGGCTACACCTTC. It codes for CASSLQGPDGYTF.

The rearrangement links TRBV5-5 to TRBJ2-7, with TRBD2 matching over 7 bases. Germline CDR1 and CDR2: SGHKS and YYEKEE (reference sequence). The CDR3 length is 15 residues. J lost 0 bases, V lost 6 bases, and 9 bases had no gene match. The CDR3, as DNA: TGTGCCAGCACTGTGGCCGCTAGCGGCTCCTACGAGCAGTACTTC. Protein product: CASTVAASGSYEQYF. Supplemented by reference TRBV5-5 and TRBJ2-7, the full variable domain reads DAGVTQSPTHLIKTRGQQVTLRCSPISGHKSVSWYQQVLGQGPQFIFQYYEKEERGRGNFPDRFSARQFPNYSSELNVNALLLGDSALYLCASTVAASGSYEQYFGPGTRLTVT.

The chain combines TRBV21-1 with TRBJ1-5; the D call in the table, TRBD1, was not verified against the DNA. TRBV21-1 is labeled a pseudogene. The CDR3 runs to 17 residues. In nucleotides, the CDR3 is TGTGCCAGCAGCAAAGTAACGACAGGGGGCACCAATCAGCCCCAGCATTTT. Its protein is CASSKVTTGGTNQPQHF.

This clone was detected a few times. The chain combines TRBV6-5 with TRBJ2-1; 10 bases align to TRBD1. This CDR3 is 15 amino acids long. Trimming removed 6 bases from V and 5 bases from J; junction bases left unmatched: 7. CDR1 is MNHEY and CDR2 is SVGAGI in the germline V gene. CDR3 region: CASSYGQGGHNEQFF. The CDR3 DNA sequence: TGTGCCAGCAGCTATGGACAGGGGGGCCACAATGAGCAGTTCTTC.

V is TRBV19 and J is TRBJ1-2; D might be TRBD1 (6 bases). Trimming pared 3 bases from V and 0 bases from J, leaving 11 bases between. Looked up from germline, CDR1 is LNHDA and CDR2 is SQIVND (reference sequence). There are 15 residues in the CDR3. The CDR3 sequence: CASSIMGAANYGYTF. In DNA form, the CDR3 reads TGTGCCAGTAGTATTATGGGGGCCGCTAACTATGGCTACACCTTC.

This clone appeared once. This chain links TRBV9 with TRBJ2-2; D may be TRBD2 (6 bases). The CDR3 has 13 residues. From germline, CDR1 is SGDLS and CDR2 YYNGEE. V was shortened by 3 bases and J by 3 bases, with 6 bases between the two germline ends. CDR3 DNA sequence: TGTGCCAGCAGCGGGAGGGACACCGGGGAGCTGTTTTTT. It specifies CASSGRDTGELFF.

J is TRBJ1-1 and V is TRBV11-2; 8 bases agree with TRBD1. Germline V gene sequence: CDR1 SGHAT, CDR2 FQNNGV. The CDR3 sequence is 14 residues long. The trim removed 1 base at V and 9 bases at J, leaving 7 bases unmatched. For the CDR3, the DNA is TGTGCCAGCAGCTTAGTAGACGGACAGGGTAAAGCTTTCTTT. Protein product: CASSLVDGQGKAFF.

This clone has a handful of counts. J is TRBJ2-3 and V is TRBV5-5; 8 positions agree with TRBD1. The CDR3 length is 15 residues. Germline V gives CDR1 SGHKS, CDR2 YYEKEE (reference sequence). The V gene end was trimmed by 0 bases and the J gene end by 4 bases; junction bases not matched to a gene: 4. CDR3 loop: CASSLEGRGPDTQYF. CDR3 bases: TGTGCCAGCAGCTTGGAGGGCAGGGGGCCAGATACGCAGTATTTT.

The chain combines TRBV30 with TRBJ2-3; 11 nucleotides line up with TRBD1. The V and J ends lost 8 bases and 5 bases, in that order; junction bases with no gene match: 9. Per germline, CDR1 GTSNPN and CDR2 SVGIG (reference sequence). The CDR3 has 14 residues. The CDR3 DNA sequence: TGTGCCCAATCCGCGGGACAGGGGGAAGATACGCAGTATTTT. Translation gives CAQSAGQGEDTQYF.

A note on this clone: The same CDR3 can be traced to other DNA sequences in this sample. This chain links TRBV19 with TRBJ2-1, with 10 bases that match TRBD1. CDR3 length: 14 amino acids. V lost 6 bases, J lost 4 bases, and 3 bases stayed unmatched. The germline CDR1 and CDR2 sequences are LNHDA and SQIVND (reference sequence). DNA for the CDR3: TGTGCCAGTAGGGGACAGGGGTTTTACAATGAGCAGTTCTTC. It specifies CASRGQGFYNEQFF. The whole variable domain, remainder taken from reference TRBV19 and TRBJ2-1, is DGGITQSPKYLFRKEGQNVTLSCEQNLNHDAMYWYRQDPGQGLRLIYYSQIVNDFQKGDIAEGYSVSREKKESFPLTVTSAQKNPTAFYLCASRGQGFYNEQFFGPGTRLTVL.